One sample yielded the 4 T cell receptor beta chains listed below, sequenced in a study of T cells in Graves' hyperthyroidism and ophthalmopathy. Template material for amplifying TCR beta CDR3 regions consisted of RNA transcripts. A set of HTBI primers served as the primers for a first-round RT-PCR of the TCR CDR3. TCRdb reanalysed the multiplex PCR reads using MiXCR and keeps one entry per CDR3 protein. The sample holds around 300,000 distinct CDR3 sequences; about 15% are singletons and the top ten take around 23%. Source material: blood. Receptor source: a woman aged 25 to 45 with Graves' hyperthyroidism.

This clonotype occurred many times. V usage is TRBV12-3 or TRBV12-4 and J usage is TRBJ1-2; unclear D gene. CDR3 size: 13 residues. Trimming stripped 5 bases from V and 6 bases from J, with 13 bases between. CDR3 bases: TGTGCCAGCAGTAGTCGTCCCAGAGATGGCTACACCTTC. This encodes CASSSRPRDGYTF.

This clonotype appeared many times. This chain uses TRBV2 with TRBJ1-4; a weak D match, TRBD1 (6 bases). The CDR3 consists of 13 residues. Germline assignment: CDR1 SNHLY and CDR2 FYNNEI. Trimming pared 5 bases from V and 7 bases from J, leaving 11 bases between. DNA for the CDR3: TGTGCCAGCAGTAAAGGGACAAGTGAAAAACTGTTTTTT. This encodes CASSKGTSEKLFF. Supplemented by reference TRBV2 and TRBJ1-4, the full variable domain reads EPEVTQTPSHQVTQMGQEVILRCVPISNHLYFYWYRQILGQKVEFLVSFYNNEISEKSEIFDDQFSVERPDGSNFTLKIRSTKLEDSAMYFCASSKGTSEKLFFGSGTQLSVL.

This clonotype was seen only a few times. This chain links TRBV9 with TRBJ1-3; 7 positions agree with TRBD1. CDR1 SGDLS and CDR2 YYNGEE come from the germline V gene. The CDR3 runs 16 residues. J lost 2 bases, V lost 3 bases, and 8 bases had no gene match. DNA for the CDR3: TGTGCCAGCAGCGCTGCAGGGGGTTTTGCTGGAAACACCATATATTTT. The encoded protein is CASSAAGGFAGNTIYF.

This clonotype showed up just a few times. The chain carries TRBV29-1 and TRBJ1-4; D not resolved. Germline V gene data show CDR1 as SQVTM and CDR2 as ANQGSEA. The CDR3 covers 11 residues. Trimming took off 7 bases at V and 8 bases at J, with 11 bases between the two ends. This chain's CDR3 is CSGQIGEKLFF. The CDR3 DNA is TGCAGCGGTCAAATAGGCGAAAAACTGTTTTTT.